A single sample gave rise to the 7 T cell receptor beta chains below, sequenced in a study of OX40 agonist ivuxolimab in advanced cancers. Using immunoSEQ multiplex PCR, the repertoire was profiled, and TCRdb retains in-frame clones only, with some absent. Of 55,000 to 80,000 clones in the sample, around 83% are singletons; the top ten hold approximately 1.1%. The specimen was CD4+ or CD8+ T cells sorted from blood, collected in a trial of the OX40 agonist ivuxolimab. Every receptor here comes from an adult with an advanced solid tumor such as melanoma, head and neck, liver or kidney cancer.

The chain carries TRBV25-1 and TRBJ2-6, with TRBD1 as a possible D gene (7 bases). The CDR3 is 18 residues long. Trimming pared 1 base from V and 0 bases from J, leaving 13 bases between. Germline CDR1 and CDR2: MGHDK and SYGVNS. CDR3 nucleotides: TGTGCCAGCAGTGAATGGAGGGACAGCCTCTCTGGGGCCAACGTCCTGACTTTC. Translating gives CASSEWRDSLSGANVLTF.

This clone has just one count. The chain joins TRBV25-1 to TRBJ2-1, with D perhaps assigned TRBD1 or TRBD2 (6 bases each). The CDR3 covers 13 residues. The ends were cut back, 5 bases at V and 10 bases at J, with 15 bases in the middle. Germline assignment: CDR1 MGHDK and CDR2 SYGVNS. The CDR3 DNA follows: TGTGCCAGCAGTAGGGGGGCCCCGCGGGAGCAGTTCTTC. Translating it yields CASSRGAPREQFF.

V usage is TRBV27 and J usage is TRBJ2-6, with no clear D. The germline V gene has CDR1 MNHEY and CDR2 SMNVEV (reference sequence). V dropped 0 bases and J dropped 1 base, with 4 bases sitting between them. CDR3 length: 15 residues. The CDR3 DNA is TGTGCCAGCAGTTTATCCCGTTCTGGGGCCAACGTCCTGACTTTC. Translating it yields CASSLSRSGANVLTF.

The chain employs TRBV10-3 and TRBJ2-7; 7 positions match TRBD1. The trim removed 7 bases at V and 0 bases at J, leaving 9 bases unmatched. There are 15 residues in the CDR3. In germline, CDR1 is ENHRY, CDR2 SYGVKD. The DNA of the CDR3 is TGTGCCATCACTGGGGACAGTACTTACTCCTACGAGCAGTACTTC. It specifies CAITGDSTYSYEQYF.

This rearrangement joins TRBV28 to TRBJ2-7, with 12 bases identical to TRBD2. CDR1 is MDHEN, CDR2 SYDVKM, per germline. J gave up 2 bases and V 5 bases, and 7 bases lay outside the gene matches. The CDR3 is 16 residues long. The CDR3 protein is CASSIPLAGGPYEQYF. The CDR3 nucleotides are TGTGCCAGCAGTATACCCCTAGCGGGAGGGCCCTACGAGCAGTACTTC. Together with reference TRBV28 and TRBJ2-7, the CDR3 gives the full variable domain: DVKVTQSSRYLVKRTGEKVFLECVQDMDHENMFWYRQDPGLGLRLIYFSYDVKMKEKGDIPEGYSVSREKKERFSLILESASTNQTSMYLCASSIPLAGGPYEQYFGPGTRLTVT.

This chain connects TRBV28 to TRBJ1-1, with D possibly matching TRBD1 (5 bases). Germline CDR1 and CDR2: MDHEN and SYDVKM. V dropped 2 bases and J dropped 0 bases, with 10 bases sitting between them. The CDR3 covers 15 residues. CDR3: CASSLEGGVNTEAFF. As DNA, the CDR3 is TGTGCCAGCAGTTTAGAGGGAGGGGTGAACACTGAAGCTTTCTTT.

The V call is TRBV6-1, the J call TRBJ1-4, with D possibly matching TRBD1 (5 bases). Trimming shortened V by 2 bases and J by 6 bases, and 13 bases separated the two germline ends. The CDR3 runs to 15 residues. CDR1 is MNHNS and CDR2 is SASEGT in the germline V gene. The CDR3 bases are TGTGCCAGCAGTGAAAGGCGGTTAGGGGATGAAAAACTGTTTTTT. Its translation: CASSERRLGDEKLFF.